This TCR beta chain came from a study of T cell responses to AZD1222 COVID-19 vaccine. Study-level points and caveats: Sampling captured repertoires only after the peak T cell response.

Profiling relied on immunoSEQ multiplex PCR, and the TCRdb table lists in-frame clones only, not all of them. The sample lists approximately 79,000 clones; about 88% were seen once. Germline V lookup: CDR1 LGHDT, CDR2 YNNKEL (reference sequence). The V end lost 4 bases, the J end lost 4 bases, and 5 bases lay between the germline ends. This CDR3 is built from 11 residues. Note on this clone: Its antigen is unknown.

The chain couples TRBV3-1 (or the pseudogene TRBV3-2) to TRBJ2-7; D is uncertain. This clonotype was sampled from an adult in good health. Sequenced material: peripheral blood, taken on day 0 of AZD1222 vaccination. The CDR3 loop reads CASSLGYEQYF. CDR3 in DNA: TGTGCCAGCAGCCTGGGGTACGAGCAGTACTTC.